Presented here are 11 T cell receptor beta chains from one specimen sequenced in a study of shared clonotypes between healthy human individuals. Profiling relied on immunoSEQ multiplex PCR, and the TCRdb table lists in-frame clones only, not all of them. The table lists 2 million or so clones, 85% to 95% of them singletons, with 0.1% to 0.15% in the top ten. The specimen was naive CD4+ T cells sorted from blood. Subset of the sample: CD45RA+ positively selected. The receptors stem from a man aged 18 to 30 in good health.

The CDR3 nucleotides read TGTGCCTGGAGTGTAGACAGGGTGGCATTTGGTGAAAAACTGTTTTTT. It specifies CAWSVDRVAFGEKLFF. This chain connects TRBV30 to TRBJ1-4; 7 nucleotides match TRBD1. The ends lost 0 bases at V and 7 bases at J; junction bases unmatched: 11. This CDR3 comprises 16 residues. Germline loops: CDR1 GTSNPN, CDR2 SVGIG (reference sequence).

The chain links TRBV19 to TRBJ2-7, with a possible D match to TRBD2 (5 bases). Deletions cut 5 bases from V and 2 bases from J, with 16 bases between. Germline CDR1 LNHDA, CDR2 SQIVND (reference sequence). This CDR3 has 15 residues. The CDR3 coding sequence is TGTGCCAGTAGTCCTCCGGGGTTAGGGACCTACGAGCAGTACTTC. It encodes CASSPPGLGTYEQYF.

The chain employs TRBV9 and TRBJ2-2; D call uncertain. The length of the CDR3 is 14 residues. V was cut by 0 bases and J by 6 bases, with 9 bases left in between. From germline, CDR1 is SGDLS and CDR2 YYNGEE. CDR3 amino acids: CASSVAALSGELFF. CDR3 coding DNA: TGTGCCAGCAGCGTAGCTGCACTATCCGGGGAGCTGTTTTTT.

Comment on this clone: The sample carries other DNA sequences with the same CDR3. V gene TRBV4-3 combines with J gene TRBJ2-2, with D unresolved. Germline-derived CDR1 and CDR2 are LGHNA and YSLEER. This CDR3 spans 14 amino acids. Between the trimmed V and J ends, which lost 0 bases and 4 bases, there was a span of 6 bases. CDR3 sequence reads: CASSQEVGTGELFF. Here the CDR3 DNA reads TGCGCCAGCAGCCAAGAGGTTGGCACCGGGGAGCTGTTTTTT.

This sequence joins TRBV28 and TRBJ1-2; D unresolved. Germline V gives CDR1 MDHEN, CDR2 SYDVKM. V was clipped by 8 bases and J by 4 bases, with 11 bases between them. The CDR3 is 12 residues long. CDR3 loop: CASFREVYGYTF. The CDR3 DNA reads TGTGCCAGCTTTCGGGAGGTCTATGGCTACACCTTC.

The chain is built from TRBV19 and TRBJ2-7, with 9 positions matching TRBD1. V lost 0 bases and J lost 5; bases outside the gene matches: 5. The CDR3 runs 15 residues. Germline V CDR1 and CDR2: LNHDA, SQIVND (reference sequence). CDR3 loop: CASSIEGTGYHEQYF. The CDR3 DNA reads as TGTGCCAGTAGTATAGAGGGGACAGGGTACCACGAGCAGTACTTC.

CDR3 protein: CASSAERGGGDTQYF. CDR3 nucleotides: TGTGCCAGCAGTGCGGAGCGGGGTGGCGGAGATACGCAGTATTTT. The chain has TRBV2 and TRBJ2-3, with 7 positions matching TRBD2. This CDR3 contains 15 residues. From germline, CDR1 is SNHLY and CDR2 FYNNEI. The junction had 9 bases not matched to a gene; V was cut back by 4 bases and J by 5 bases.

This rearrangement joins TRBV4-1 to TRBJ2-3, with 7 positions matching TRBD2. This CDR3 contains 16 residues. V gave up 1 base and J gave up 3 bases; unmatched junction bases: 7. Looked up from germline, CDR1 is MGHRA and CDR2 is YSYEKL. The CDR3 region has the DNA TGCGCCAGCAGCCAAGGTCCAGGGCGGGAGACAGATACGCAGTATTTT. Amino acid sequence: CASSQGPGRETDTQYF.

The chain uses TRBV12-5 and TRBJ2-1; no reliable D call. Germline V gene lookup returns CDR1 LGHNT and CDR2 FRNRAP. This CDR3 region has 11 residues. The germline V and J ends were trimmed by 6 bases and 7 bases, with 7 bases remaining between them. CDR3 in amino acids: CASGALNEQFF. Here the CDR3 DNA reads TGTGCTAGTGGGGCACTTAATGAGCAGTTCTTC.

The chain links TRBV2 to TRBJ2-7; D may correspond to TRBD1 or TRBD2 (5 bases each). Trimming stripped 2 bases from V and 5 bases from J, with 16 bases between. The germline CDR1 and CDR2 sequences are SNHLY and FYNNEI. This CDR3 has 15 residues. The CDR3 loop reads CASSESGTGVDEQYF. The CDR3 DNA reads TGTGCCAGCAGTGAATCCGGGACCGGGGTCGACGAGCAGTACTTC.

This chain connects TRBV19 to TRBJ1-5, with D possibly matching TRBD1 (5 bases). The V end lost 3 bases, the J end lost 2 bases, and 11 bases lay between the germline ends. Germline assignment: CDR1 LNHDA and CDR2 SQIVND (reference sequence). The length of the CDR3 is 15 residues. This CDR3 reads CASSMAGDGNQPQHF. For the CDR3, the DNA is TGTGCCAGTAGTATGGCGGGGGATGGCAATCAGCCCCAGCATTTT.